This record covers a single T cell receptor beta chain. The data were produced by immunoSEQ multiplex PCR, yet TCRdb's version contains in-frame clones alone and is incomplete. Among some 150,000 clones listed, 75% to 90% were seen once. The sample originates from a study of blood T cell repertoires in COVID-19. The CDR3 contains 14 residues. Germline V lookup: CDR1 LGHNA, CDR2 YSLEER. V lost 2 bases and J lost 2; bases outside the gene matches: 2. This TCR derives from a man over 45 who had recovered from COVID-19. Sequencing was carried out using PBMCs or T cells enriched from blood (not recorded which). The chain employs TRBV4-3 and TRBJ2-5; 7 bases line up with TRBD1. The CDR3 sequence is CASSQQTGQETQYF. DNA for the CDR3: TGCGCCAGCAGCCAACAGACAGGGCAAGAGACCCAGTACTTC.